A single sample gave rise to the 23 T cell receptor beta chains below, sequenced in a study of cytomegalovirus exposure and HLA in healthy donors. In the PCR, 60 Vbeta and 13 Jbeta primers were used. Method: immunoSEQ multiplex PCR; TCRdb's copy keeps in-frame clones and lacks some. This sample yields around 170,000 clones, of which roughly 80% are seen a single time; approximately 6% belongs to the top ten. Source material: PBMCs. Source of these receptors: a man aged 35-49 years in good health and CMV-seropositive.

This clone turned up a few times. J is TRBJ2-5 and V is TRBV7-8; tentatively, D is TRBD1 (6 bases). The DNA end is more similar to TRBJ2-7, so the J call may be wrong. The CDR3 consists of 15 residues. Germline-derived CDR1 and CDR2 are SGHVS and FQNEAQ. The CDR3 region has the DNA TGTGCCAGCAGCTTAATCGGGCAGGGGCCTTACGAGCAGTACTTC. This translates into CASSLIGQGPYEQYF.

This sequence joins TRBV4-3 and TRBJ2-1; TRBD1 aligns across 11 bases. V dropped 4 bases and J dropped 8; count of bases not matched to a gene: 10. The germline V gene has CDR1 LGHNA and CDR2 YSLEER. The CDR3 covers 16 residues. The CDR3 nucleotides are TGCGCCAGCAGCCGAGAGATCGGACAGGGGGCTTATGAGCAGTTCTTC. It codes for CASSREIGQGAYEQFF.

The rearrangement uses TRBV7-9 and TRBJ2-6; TRBD2 aligns across 8 bases. Per the germline V gene, CDR1 is SEHNR and CDR2 is FQNEAQ (reference sequence). V gave up 3 bases and J gave up 2 bases; unmatched junction bases: 3. The CDR3 is 16 residues long. CDR3 protein: CASSFRGGAGANVLTF. DNA for the CDR3: TGTGCCAGCAGCTTTCGGGGGGGGGCTGGGGCCAACGTCCTGACTTTC. Looking up the rest from reference TRBV7-9 and TRBJ2-6 gives the full variable domain: DTGVSQNPRHKITKRGQNVTFRCDPISEHNRLYWYRQTLGQGPEFLTYFQNEAQLEKSRLLSDRFSAERPKGSFSTLEIQRTEQGDSAMYLCASSFRGGAGANVLTFGAGSRLTVL.

The chain's CDR3 is CASSPGLGNTIYF. CDR3 coding DNA: TGTGCCAGCTCTCCCGGACTGGGAAACACCATATATTTT. J is TRBJ1-3 and V is TRBV18; D gene ambiguous. The CDR3 sequence is 13 residues long. Trimming took off 6 bases at V and 4 bases at J, with 10 bases between the two ends. Looked up from germline, CDR1 is KGHSH and CDR2 is LQKENI. Drawing the rest from reference TRBV18 and TRBJ1-3, the complete variable domain is NAGVMQNPRHLVRRRGQEARLRCSPMKGHSHVYWYRQLPEEGLKFMVYLQKENIIDESGMPKERFSAEFPKEGPSILRIQQVVRGDSAAYFCASSPGLGNTIYFGEGSWLTVV.

The chain couples TRBV5-4 to TRBJ2-5, with 9 bases fitting TRBD2. Trimming took 4 bases from V and 3 from J; bases not matched to a gene: 7. Germline V gives CDR1 SGHNT, CDR2 YYREEE (reference sequence). The CDR3 is 15 amino acids. The CDR3 protein is CASSLETSGKETQYF. The CDR3 region has the DNA TGTGCCAGCAGCCTCGAGACTAGCGGCAAAGAGACCCAGTACTTC.

This clone was seen only a few times. V gene TRBV30 combines with J gene TRBJ1-1, with a weak D call TRBD1 (5 bases). Trimming cost V 7 bases and J 4 bases, with 13 bases left between them. CDR3 length: 12 amino acids. Germline V gives CDR1 GTSNPN, CDR2 SVGIG (reference sequence). The DNA for the CDR3 is TGTGCCTCACCCTTGGGGGGCACTGAAGCTTTCTTT. This gives the protein CASPLGGTEAFF.

V is TRBV10-3 and J is TRBJ2-3; D is perhaps TRBD2 (7 bases). This CDR3 is built from 14 residues. V was trimmed by 7 bases and J by 1 base, leaving 12 bases between them. The germline gives CDR1 ENHRY, CDR2 SYGVKD. CDR3 residues: CAITGGPGTDTQYF. CDR3 sequence (DNA): TGTGCCATCACGGGGGGCCCGGGCACAGATACGCAGTATTTT.

This clone was seen only once. The chain is built from TRBV7-6 and TRBJ2-7; 12 bases match TRBD2. Germline V lookup: CDR1 SGHVS, CDR2 FNYEAQ. The junction had 13 bases not matched to a gene; V was cut back by 5 bases and J by 2 bases. The CDR3 is 18 amino acids. CDR3 coding DNA: TGTGCCAGCAGCGCCCGCCGGAAGACTAGCGGGGGCCCCTACGAGCAGTACTTC. It yields the protein CASSARRKTSGGPYEQYF.

This clone has only a few counts. The chain is built from TRBV7-6 and TRBJ1-1; a possible D gene is TRBD1 (6 bases). Trimming removed 5 bases from V and 0 bases from J, with 10 bases in between. The length of the CDR3 is 14 residues. The V gene's germline CDR1 is SGHVS and CDR2 FNYEAQ. CDR3 sequence reads: CASSQGGVNTEAFF. The CDR3 DNA is TGTGCCAGCAGCCAAGGGGGGGTGAACACTGAAGCTTTCTTT.

The chain uses TRBV15 and TRBJ2-7; 8 bases map to TRBD1. CDR1 is LNHNV and CDR2 is YYDKDF in the germline V gene (reference sequence). The CDR3 contains 14 residues. V trimming: 5 bases; J trimming: 6 bases; junction bases outside the gene matches: 9. The CDR3 region has the DNA TGTGCCACCAGCCCAGGACAGGGATCTCCCGAGCAGTACTTC. Its protein product is CATSPGQGSPEQYF.

This clone was seen once. The chain uses TRBV4-1 and TRBJ2-2; 13 nucleotides match TRBD2. The J segment lost 3 bases and the V segment lost 3 bases, leaving 1 base of the junction unmatched. Germline V gene sequence: CDR1 MGHRA, CDR2 YSYEKL. This CDR3 spans 16 amino acids. CDR3 nucleotides: TGCGCCAGCAGCCAGACTAGCGGGGGGTACACCGGGGAGCTGTTTTTT. It is translated as CASSQTSGGYTGELFF.

V is TRBV7-3 and J is TRBJ1-6; 10 bases line up with TRBD1. This CDR3 has 14 amino acids. After removal of 10 bases from V and 8 bases from J, the junction contained 8 bases not matched to a gene. The germline gives CDR1 SGHTA, CDR2 FQGTGA. Written as DNA, the CDR3 is TGTGCCACGACTCCCGGGACAGGGGATTCACCCCTCCACTTT. Amino acid sequence: CATTPGTGDSPLHF.

The V call is TRBV7-5, the J call TRBJ2-2; the listed D gene, TRBD2, was not tested against the DNA. TRBV7-5 is labeled a pseudogene. There are 16 residues in the CDR3. The chain's CDR3 is CARTRRGGSNTGELFF. The CDR3 DNA reads TGTGCCAGAACCCGCCGAGGAGGGAGCAACACCGGGGAGCTGTTTTTT.

The chain is built from TRBV7-2 and TRBJ2-5, with D possibly matching TRBD1 (5 bases). The V gene lost 4 bases and the J gene lost 3 bases, with 9 bases spanning the gap. Germline V lookup: CDR1 SGHTA, CDR2 FQGNSA. The CDR3 length is 13 residues. DNA of the CDR3: TGTGCCAGCAGCTCAACAGGAAAAGAGACCCAGTACTTC. It translates to CASSSTGKETQYF.

The chain employs TRBV13 and TRBJ1-2, with 10 bases matching TRBD1. This CDR3 contains 13 residues. Germline V gives CDR1 PRHDT, CDR2 FYEKMQ (reference sequence). V was clipped by 5 bases and J by 3 bases; unmatched bases: 0. CDR3 in amino acids: CASSGTGDYGYTF. The CDR3 DNA follows: TGTGCCAGCAGCGGGACAGGGGACTATGGCTACACCTTC.

The chain couples TRBV10-1 to TRBJ2-5; TRBD1 might be the D (6 bases). The end of the DNA aligns better with TRBJ2-7, so the J call may be wrong. The CDR3 has 14 residues. CDR1 WNHNN and CDR2 SYGVQD come from the germline V gene (reference sequence). In nucleotides, the CDR3 is TGCGCCAGCAGCGCGACAGGTCCCTCGGACGAGCAGTACTTC. It specifies CASSATGPSDEQYF.

This clone was seen just once. This chain links TRBV9 with TRBJ2-7, with a possible D match to TRBD2 (7 bases). The germline V gene has CDR1 SGDLS and CDR2 YYNGEE. V was pared by 0 bases and J by 2 bases, with 12 bases between. CDR3 length: 15 residues. CDR3 region: CASSVGGGGTYEQYF. The CDR3 DNA reads as TGTGCCAGCAGCGTAGGGGGGGGCGGCACCTACGAGCAGTACTTC.

The chain links TRBV6-5 to TRBJ1-2, with 8 bases lining up with TRBD1. The V gene end was trimmed by 6 bases and the J gene end by 8 bases; junction bases not matched to a gene: 11. CDR3 length: 14 amino acids. Looked up from germline, CDR1 is MNHEY and CDR2 is SVGAGI. CDR3 protein: CASRTGQGNGGYTF. CDR3 nucleotide sequence: TGTGCCAGCAGAACAGGACAGGGCAATGGAGGCTACACCTTC.

The rearrangement links TRBV11-2 to TRBJ2-2; 7 bases are shared with TRBD2. Germline V CDR1 and CDR2: SGHAT, FQNNGV. This CDR3 is 15 amino acids long. Trimming cost V 5 bases and J 2 bases; bases outside gene matches: 5. Here the CDR3 DNA reads TGTGCCAGCAGCCCAGGGACTATTAACACCGGGGAGCTGTTTTTT. It encodes CASSPGTINTGELFF.

V is TRBV2 and J is TRBJ2-1, with 7 bases matching TRBD2. V shed 3 bases and J 0 bases; nucleotides not matched to a gene: 8. CDR3 size: 17 residues. CDR1 and CDR2 from the germline V gene are SNHLY and FYNNEI. The CDR3 spells CASSDPSGVSSYNEQFF. The DNA for the CDR3 is TGTGCCAGCAGTGATCCCAGCGGGGTTAGCTCCTACAATGAGCAGTTCTTC.

This clone was detected only once. In DNA form, the CDR3 reads TGTGCCATCAGTGCGCAGGGTCGGGACGAGCAGTACTTC. Its protein product is CAISAQGRDEQYF. The V and J genes are TRBV10-3 and TRBJ2-7; D might be TRBD1 (5 bases). CDR3 length equals 13 residues. In germline, CDR1 is ENHRY, CDR2 SYGVKD. V was pared by 4 bases and J by 5 bases, with 12 bases between.

The chain has TRBV12-5 and TRBJ2-3; possibly TRBD1 for D (5 bases). This CDR3 is built from 12 residues. CDR1 is LGHNT, CDR2 FRNRAP, per germline. The germline V and J ends were trimmed by 6 bases and 2 bases, with 6 bases remaining between them. Here the CDR3 reads CASGGPTDTQYF. The CDR3 nucleotides read TGTGCTAGTGGGGGGCCCACAGATACGCAGTATTTT.

This chain connects TRBV6-1 to TRBJ1-1; a weak D match, TRBD1 (6 bases). V lost 6 bases to trimming and J lost 5 bases, with 16 bases between them. Germline V gives CDR1 MNHNS, CDR2 SASEGT. The CDR3 consists of 14 residues. The CDR3 DNA is TGTGCCAGCAGCTATTATGGGGGCCGAACTGAAGCTTTCTTT. Residues: CASSYYGGRTEAFF.